The clone carrying this T cell receptor beta chain was seen once. This sample stems from a study of blood T cell repertoires in COVID-19. Sequencing used immunoSEQ multiplex PCR; TCRdb keeps in-frame clones, though not all of them. The top ten clones hold 0.2% to 0.3% of a sample with 650,000 to 800,000 clones, 90% of them seen once. The germline CDR1 and CDR2 sequences are SNHLY and FYNNEI. The CDR3 is 14 amino acids. The V segment lost 2 bases and the J segment 8 bases; nucleotides outside the gene matches: 6. Sequenced: peripheral blood. The chain joins TRBV2 to TRBJ1-2; the match to TRBD1 covers 9 bases. The TCR was taken from a woman under 30 with acute or convalescent COVID-19. CDR3 protein: CASSESQGAPGYTF. The CDR3 DNA follows: TGTGCCAGCAGTGAATCACAGGGGGCTCCCGGCTACACCTTC.